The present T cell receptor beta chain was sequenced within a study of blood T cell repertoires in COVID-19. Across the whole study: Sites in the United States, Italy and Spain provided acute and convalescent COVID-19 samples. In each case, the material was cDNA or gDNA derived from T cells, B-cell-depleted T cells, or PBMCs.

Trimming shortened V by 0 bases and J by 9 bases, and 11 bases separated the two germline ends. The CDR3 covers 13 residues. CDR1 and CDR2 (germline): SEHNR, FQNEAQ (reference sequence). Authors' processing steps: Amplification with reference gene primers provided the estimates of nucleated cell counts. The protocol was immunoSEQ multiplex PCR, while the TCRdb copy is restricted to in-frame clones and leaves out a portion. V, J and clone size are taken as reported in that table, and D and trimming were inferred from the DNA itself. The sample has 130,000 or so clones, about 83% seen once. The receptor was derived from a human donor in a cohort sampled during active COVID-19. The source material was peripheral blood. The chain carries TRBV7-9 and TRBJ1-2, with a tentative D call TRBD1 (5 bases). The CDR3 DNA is TGTGCCAGCAGCTTAGCTCGCGGGGGAAGCTACACCTTC. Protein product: CASSLARGGSYTF.